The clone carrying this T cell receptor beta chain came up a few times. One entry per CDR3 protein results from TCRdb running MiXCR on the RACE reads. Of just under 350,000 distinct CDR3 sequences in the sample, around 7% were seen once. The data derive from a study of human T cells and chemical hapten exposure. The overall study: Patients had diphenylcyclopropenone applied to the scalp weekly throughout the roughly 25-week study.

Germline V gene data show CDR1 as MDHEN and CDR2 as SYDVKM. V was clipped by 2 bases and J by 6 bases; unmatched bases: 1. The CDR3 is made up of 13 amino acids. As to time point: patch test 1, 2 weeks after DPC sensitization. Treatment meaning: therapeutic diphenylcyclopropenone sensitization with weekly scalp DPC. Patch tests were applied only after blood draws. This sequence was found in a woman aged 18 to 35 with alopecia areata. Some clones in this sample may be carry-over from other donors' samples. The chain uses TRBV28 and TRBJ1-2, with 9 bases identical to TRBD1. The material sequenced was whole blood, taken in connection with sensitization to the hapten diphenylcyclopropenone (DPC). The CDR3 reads CASSLDRGDGYTF. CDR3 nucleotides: TGTGCCAGCAGTTTAGACAGGGGGGATGGCTACACCTTC.